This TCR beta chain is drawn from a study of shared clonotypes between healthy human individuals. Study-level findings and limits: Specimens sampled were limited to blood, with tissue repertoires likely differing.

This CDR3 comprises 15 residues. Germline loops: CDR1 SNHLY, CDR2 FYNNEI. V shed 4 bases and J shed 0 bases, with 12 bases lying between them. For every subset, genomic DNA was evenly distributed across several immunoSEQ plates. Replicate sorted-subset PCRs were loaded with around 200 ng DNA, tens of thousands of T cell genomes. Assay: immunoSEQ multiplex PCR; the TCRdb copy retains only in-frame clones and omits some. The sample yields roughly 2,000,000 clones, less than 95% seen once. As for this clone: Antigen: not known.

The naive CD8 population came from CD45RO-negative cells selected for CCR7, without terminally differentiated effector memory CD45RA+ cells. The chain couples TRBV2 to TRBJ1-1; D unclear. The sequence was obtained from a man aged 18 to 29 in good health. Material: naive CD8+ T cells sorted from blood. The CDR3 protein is CASSVFGGVNTEAFF. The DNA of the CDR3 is TGTGCCAGCAGTGTTTTCGGTGGGGTGAACACTGAAGCTTTCTTT.